Following are 28 T cell receptor beta chains from one sample sequenced in a study of T cells after yellow fever vaccination. TCRdb recomputed calls from the 5' RACE reads with MiXCR, one row per CDR3 protein. The table lists about 300,000 distinct CDR3 sequences, around 7.3% of them singletons, with roughly a sixth in the top ten. The specimen comprised PBMCs, sampled about 49 days after the first yellow fever vaccination. The receptors here all came from a man aged 18-30 years who received the YFV17D yellow fever vaccine.

The sample holds many counts of this clonotype. J is TRBJ2-4 and V is TRBV6-1, with a weak D call TRBD1 (5 bases). Trimming took off 4 bases at V and 2 bases at J, with 6 bases between the two ends. The germline gives CDR1 MNHNS, CDR2 SASEGT. CDR3 length equals 13 residues. The CDR3 sequence: CASSGQTKNIQYF. The CDR3 region has the DNA TGTGCCAGCAGTGGACAGACCAAAAACATTCAGTACTTC.

This chain joins TRBV7-8 and TRBJ1-1; the D is unclear. The V and J ends lost 1 base and 4 bases respectively, with 19 bases between them. The V gene's germline CDR1 is SGHVS and CDR2 FQNEAQ. The CDR3 sequence is 17 residues long. CDR3: CASSLGAESFMITEAFF. The CDR3 bases are TGTGCCAGCAGCTTAGGGGCAGAAAGTTTCATGATCACTGAAGCTTTCTTT.

This clonotype was detected a few times. The CDR3 region is CSARATNPGGPQYF. The CDR3 nucleotides are TGCAGTGCTAGAGCTACAAATCCCGGGGGTCCGCAGTATTTT. The genes are TRBV20-1 and TRBJ2-3, with D perhaps TRBD2 (6 bases). The CDR3 has 14 amino acids. V shed 1 base and J shed 10 bases, with 18 bases lying between them. Germline values: CDR1 DFQATT, CDR2 SNEGSKA (reference sequence).

This clonotype was detected many times. The chain employs TRBV28 and TRBJ1-2; 7 bases are a match to TRBD1. Germline loops: CDR1 MDHEN, CDR2 SYDVKM. This CDR3 is 15 amino acids long. Trimming took 3 bases from V and 0 from J; bases not matched to a gene: 4. The CDR3 protein is CASSFRGRPNYGYTF. The CDR3 DNA is TGTGCCAGCAGTTTCAGGGGGAGGCCTAACTATGGCTACACCTTC.

The rearrangement joins TRBV5-4 to TRBJ2-3; a possible D gene is TRBD1 (5 bases). V was clipped by 4 bases and J by 3 bases, with 15 bases between them. CDR1 is SGHNT, CDR2 YYREEE, per germline (reference sequence). CDR3 length: 15 amino acids. CDR3 bases: TGTGCCAGCAGCACGCTCGACAGTTTTACAGATACGCAGTATTTT. Translating it yields CASSTLDSFTDTQYF.

This clonotype was detected only a few times. DNA of the CDR3: TGTGCCAGCAGATCAACAGGCGAGCAGTACGTC. It codes for CASRSTGEQYV. J is TRBJ2-7 and V is TRBV6-6; tentative D call: TRBD1 (5 bases). Germline V lookup: CDR1 MNHNY, CDR2 SVGAGI (reference sequence). Trimming cost V 6 bases and J 6 bases, with 9 bases left between them. CDR3 size: 11 residues.

The chain recombines TRBV4-3 with TRBJ2-2; 13 nucleotides match TRBD2. The CDR3 runs to 18 residues. J lost 1 base, V lost 5 bases, and 7 bases had no gene match. Germline CDR1 reads LGHNA; CDR2 reads YSLEER. As DNA, the CDR3 is TGCGCCAGCAGCGCCCGACTAGCGGGGGGTCTGAACACCGGGGAGCTGTTTTTT. Encoded protein: CASSARLAGGLNTGELFF.

In its sample, this clonotype was seen many times. The rearrangement uses TRBV9 and TRBJ2-2; 7 bases are a match to TRBD1. Germline CDR1 reads SGDLS; CDR2 reads YYNGEE. The CDR3 is 15 residues long. V was pared by 3 bases and J by 4 bases, with 6 bases of the junction left unmatched. CDR3 loop: CASSADRVITGELFF. DNA of the CDR3: TGTGCCAGCAGCGCCGACAGGGTGATCACCGGGGAGCTGTTTTTT.

This clonotype has a count of ten or more. The gene calls are TRBV7-2 and TRBJ2-3, with 13 bases fitting TRBD2. Losses at the gene ends were 0 bases for V and 2 bases for J; bases not matched to a gene: 5. Germline V lookup: CDR1 SGHTA, CDR2 FQGNSA. This CDR3 is built from 18 residues. CDR3 nucleotides: TGTGCCAGCAGCTTAGCCCGGACTAGCGGGGGCCTCACAGATACGCAGTATTTT. Protein product: CASSLARTSGGLTDTQYF.

A few counts support this clonotype. V usage is TRBV27 and J usage is TRBJ2-7; possible D gene TRBD2, 5 bases. V lost 5 bases and J 0 bases, leaving 11 bases between the germline ends. The CDR3 runs to 14 residues. Germline assignment: CDR1 MNHEY and CDR2 SMNVEV (reference sequence). The CDR3, as DNA: TGTGCCAGCAGTCCCGGACTTAGCTCCTACGAGCAGTACTTC. Its protein is CASSPGLSSYEQYF.

This clonotype was seen ten or more times. The rearrangement joins TRBV10-3 to TRBJ2-7, with D tentatively TRBD2 (6 bases). Germline lookup yields CDR1 ENHRY and CDR2 SYGVKD. Trimming took 3 bases from V and 2 from J, leaving 14 bases between them. The length of the CDR3 is 15 residues. The CDR3 coding sequence is TGTGCCATCAGTGAAGGAGGGACCCTCCCCTACGAGCAGTACGTC. Residues: CAISEGGTLPYEQYV.

The chain combines TRBV18 with TRBJ2-6, with D possibly TRBD1 on 6 matching bases. The V gene's germline CDR1 is KGHSH and CDR2 LQKENI. V lost 1 base and J 2 bases, leaving 12 bases between the germline ends. The CDR3 runs to 17 residues. For the CDR3, the DNA is TGTGCCAGCTCACCACAACAGGGTTCAACTGGGGCCAACGTCCTGACTTTC. Translating it yields CASSPQQGSTGANVLTF.

This clonotype was recorded at least ten times. CDR3 region: CASSFRAGVRNEQFF. CDR3 sequence (DNA): TGCGCCAGCAGCTTTCGAGCGGGGGTCCGCAATGAGCAGTTCTTC. The chain employs TRBV5-1 and TRBJ2-1; 8 nucleotides agree with TRBD2. V gave up 2 bases and J gave up 6 bases; unmatched junction bases: 7. CDR1 SGHRS and CDR2 YFSETQ come from the germline V gene. The CDR3 covers 15 residues.

This clonotype was counted between two and nine times. The rearrangement uses TRBV20-1 and TRBJ2-1; 10 bases are shared with TRBD2. Germline V gene data show CDR1 as DFQATT and CDR2 as SNEGSKA (reference sequence). The V and J ends lost 4 bases and 3 bases, in that order; junction bases with no gene match: 3. The CDR3 runs 14 residues. CDR3 nucleotides: TGCAGTGCTAAAAGCGGGGGGGACTACAATGAGCAGTTCTTC. Translated, it gives CSAKSGGDYNEQFF.

Concerning this clonotype itself: This could be a read error, since a much larger clone is one nucleotide away. The chain uses TRBV12-3 or TRBV12-4 and TRBJ2-7; 8 bases map to TRBD1. CDR3 length: 15 residues. V gave up 10 bases and J gave up 7 bases; unmatched junction bases: 18. The CDR3 DNA reads as TGTGCCATCAGACCCGACAGGGGCGGGTGGGAAGAGCAGTACTTC. Protein sequence: CAIRPDRGGWEEQYF.

This clonotype appeared many times. CDR3 DNA sequence: TGTGCCAGCAGTACTCCGGGACAGGGGTTCAACGAGCAGTACGTC. Its protein product is CASSTPGQGFNEQYV. The rearrangement links TRBV28 to TRBJ2-7, with 10 bases identical to TRBD1. After removal of 5 bases from V and 5 bases from J, the junction contained 9 bases not matched to a gene. CDR1 and CDR2 from the germline V gene are MDHEN and SYDVKM. The length of the CDR3 is 15 residues.

This clonotype has at least ten counts. The chain links TRBV12-3 or TRBV12-4 to TRBJ1-1, with 7 nucleotides matching TRBD1. The CDR3 length is 13 residues. J lost 1 base, V lost 6 bases, and 2 bases had no gene match. The chain's CDR3 is CASSRDRNTEAFF. The CDR3 DNA reads TGTGCCAGCAGCCGGGACAGGAACACTGAAGCTTTCTTT.

Only a few counts were recorded for this clonotype. This chain connects TRBV7-2 to TRBJ2-2, with TRBD2 as a possible D gene (6 bases). The CDR3 extends over 15 amino acids. Trimming stripped 4 bases from V and 1 base from J, with 10 bases between. Germline values: CDR1 SGHTA, CDR2 FQGNSA. The CDR3 region is CASSSRGWNTGELFF. For the CDR3, the DNA is TGTGCCAGCAGCTCCCGGGGGTGGAACACCGGGGAGCTGTTTTTT.

In this sample, this clonotype turned up many times. This chain uses TRBV5-1 with TRBJ1-1; 8 bases line up with TRBD1. This CDR3 region has 14 residues. The V segment lost 4 bases and the J segment 1 base; nucleotides outside the gene matches: 3. The V gene's germline CDR1 is SGHRS and CDR2 YFSETQ. The CDR3 DNA is TGCGCCAGCAGCGGACAGGGCCCGAACACTGAAGCTTTCTTT. It codes for CASSGQGPNTEAFF.

This clonotype has just a few counts. V gene TRBV19 combines with J gene TRBJ1-5; weak D call: TRBD1 (6 bases). The CDR3 consists of 13 residues. CDR1 LNHDA and CDR2 SQIVND come from the germline V gene (reference sequence). The V gene lost 5 bases and the J gene lost 9 bases, with 14 bases spanning the gap. The DNA of the CDR3 is TGTGCCAGTAGTGAGCAGGGGCGGCTGCCCCAGCATTTT. Translated: CASSEQGRLPQHF.

The sample holds many counts of this clonotype. This sequence joins TRBV11-1 and TRBJ2-3; D perhaps matches TRBD1 (7 bases). CDR1 SGHAT and CDR2 FQDESV come from the germline V gene (reference sequence). Trimming shortened V by 5 bases and J by 1 base, and 13 bases separated the two germline ends. This CDR3 has 15 amino acids. The CDR3 DNA is TGTGCCAGCAGCCAAGGGGGCGGGGGCACAGATACGCAGTATTTT. Translating gives CASSQGGGGTDTQYF.

This clonotype has only a few counts. CDR3 loop: CASSLYPRTSTDTQYF. The CDR3 DNA reads as TGTGCCAGCAGCTTGTACCCGAGGACTAGCACAGATACGCAGTATTTT. The chain combines TRBV11-2 with TRBJ2-3; D may be TRBD2 (5 bases). The CDR3 covers 16 residues. The ends were cut back, 3 bases at V and 0 bases at J, with 13 bases in the middle. Germline V gene sequence: CDR1 SGHAT, CDR2 FQNNGV.

The chain recombines TRBV7-4 with TRBJ1-1, with 10 bases lining up with TRBD1. The germline V gene has CDR1 SGHVT and CDR2 SQSDAQ. Trimming at V came to 11 bases and at J to 0 bases, leaving 18 bases not matched to a gene. The CDR3 runs to 18 residues. The CDR3 loop is CAFCLVIGTGVMNTEAFF. In nucleotides, the CDR3 is TGTGCCTTCTGCTTAGTGATAGGGACAGGGGTTATGAACACTGAAGCTTTCTTT.

The DNA of the CDR3 is TGTGCCAGTAGTATAGCTGGACAGGGAGTCTACAATGAGCAGTTCTTC. Encoded protein: CASSIAGQGVYNEQFF. V gene TRBV19 combines with J gene TRBJ2-1; 8 nucleotides align to TRBD1. The ends lost 1 base at V and 3 bases at J; junction bases unmatched: 5. The germline V gene has CDR1 LNHDA and CDR2 SQIVND (reference sequence). CDR3 size: 16 residues.

The CDR3: CASSYSPRLAGEDTQYF. In DNA form, the CDR3 reads TGTGCCAGCAGTTACAGCCCCCGACTAGCGGGGGAGGATACGCAGTATTTT. V gene TRBV6-5 combines with J gene TRBJ2-3; 12 bases match TRBD2. Losses at the gene ends were 2 bases for V and 6 bases for J; bases not matched to a gene: 9. CDR1 MNHEY and CDR2 SVGAGI come from the germline V gene. This CDR3 region has 17 residues.

This clonotype showed up just a few times. The genes are TRBV11-3 and TRBJ2-7; possibly TRBD2 for D (6 bases). The germline V and J ends were trimmed by 4 bases and 4 bases, with 17 bases remaining between them. Germline V CDR1 and CDR2: SGHNT, YENEEA. This CDR3 has 15 amino acids. The CDR3, as DNA: TGTGCCAGCAGCTCCGGGGCGGGACGGGAATACGAGCAGTACTTC. Amino acid sequence: CASSSGAGREYEQYF.

This clonotype was found a few times. The chain recombines TRBV11-2 with TRBJ2-7; either TRBD1 or TRBD2 may supply D (6 bases each). This CDR3 contains 14 residues. Trimming removed 4 bases at V and 2 bases at J, with 12 bases between. CDR1 and CDR2 from the germline V gene are SGHAT and FQNNGV. The DNA of the CDR3 is TGTGCCAGCAGCTGGGACCGGGGGCCCTACGAGCAGTACGTC. As protein: CASSWDRGPYEQYV.

This clonotype came up a few times. CDR3 residues: CASSLAGSRVGELFF. The CDR3 nucleotides are TGCGCCAGCAGCTTGGCGGGTAGCAGAGTCGGGGAGCTGTTTTTT. The chain recombines TRBV5-1 with TRBJ2-2; no firm D call. Trimming removed 0 bases from V and 7 bases from J, with 13 bases in between. CDR3 length: 15 amino acids. Germline V gene lookup returns CDR1 SGHRS and CDR2 YFSETQ.